This record looks at one TCR beta chain sequence and its context. The same CDR3 is also encoded by other DNA sequences in this sample. The table came from immunoSEQ multiplex PCR; TCRdb's copy has only in-frame clones and leaves some out. The sample shows about 370,000 clones, approximately 86% of them seen only once. Treatment defined: 15 to 20 received Ad26.COV2.S at low or high dose, single or two shots; 5 received placebo; per-sample allocation not given. Sampling happened 63 days after the first vaccine or placebo injection. This record comes from a study of Ad26.COV2.S vaccination and SARS-CoV-2 variants. The V gene lost 5 bases and the J gene lost 1 base, with 8 bases spanning the gap. CDR1 is SGHAT and CDR2 is FQNNGV in the germline V gene. This CDR3 is 13 amino acids long.

The J gene is TRBJ1-2, the V gene TRBV11-2; the D gene is possibly TRBD1 (6 bases). This clonotype was sampled from a person aged 18-65 years who received the Ad26.COV2.S COVID-19 vaccine or a placebo. The starting material was peripheral blood, obtained in a trial of Ad26.COV2.S vaccine versus placebo. For the CDR3, the DNA is TGTGCCAGCAGCCGGGACATTAACTATGGCTACACCTTC. It codes for CASSRDINYGYTF.